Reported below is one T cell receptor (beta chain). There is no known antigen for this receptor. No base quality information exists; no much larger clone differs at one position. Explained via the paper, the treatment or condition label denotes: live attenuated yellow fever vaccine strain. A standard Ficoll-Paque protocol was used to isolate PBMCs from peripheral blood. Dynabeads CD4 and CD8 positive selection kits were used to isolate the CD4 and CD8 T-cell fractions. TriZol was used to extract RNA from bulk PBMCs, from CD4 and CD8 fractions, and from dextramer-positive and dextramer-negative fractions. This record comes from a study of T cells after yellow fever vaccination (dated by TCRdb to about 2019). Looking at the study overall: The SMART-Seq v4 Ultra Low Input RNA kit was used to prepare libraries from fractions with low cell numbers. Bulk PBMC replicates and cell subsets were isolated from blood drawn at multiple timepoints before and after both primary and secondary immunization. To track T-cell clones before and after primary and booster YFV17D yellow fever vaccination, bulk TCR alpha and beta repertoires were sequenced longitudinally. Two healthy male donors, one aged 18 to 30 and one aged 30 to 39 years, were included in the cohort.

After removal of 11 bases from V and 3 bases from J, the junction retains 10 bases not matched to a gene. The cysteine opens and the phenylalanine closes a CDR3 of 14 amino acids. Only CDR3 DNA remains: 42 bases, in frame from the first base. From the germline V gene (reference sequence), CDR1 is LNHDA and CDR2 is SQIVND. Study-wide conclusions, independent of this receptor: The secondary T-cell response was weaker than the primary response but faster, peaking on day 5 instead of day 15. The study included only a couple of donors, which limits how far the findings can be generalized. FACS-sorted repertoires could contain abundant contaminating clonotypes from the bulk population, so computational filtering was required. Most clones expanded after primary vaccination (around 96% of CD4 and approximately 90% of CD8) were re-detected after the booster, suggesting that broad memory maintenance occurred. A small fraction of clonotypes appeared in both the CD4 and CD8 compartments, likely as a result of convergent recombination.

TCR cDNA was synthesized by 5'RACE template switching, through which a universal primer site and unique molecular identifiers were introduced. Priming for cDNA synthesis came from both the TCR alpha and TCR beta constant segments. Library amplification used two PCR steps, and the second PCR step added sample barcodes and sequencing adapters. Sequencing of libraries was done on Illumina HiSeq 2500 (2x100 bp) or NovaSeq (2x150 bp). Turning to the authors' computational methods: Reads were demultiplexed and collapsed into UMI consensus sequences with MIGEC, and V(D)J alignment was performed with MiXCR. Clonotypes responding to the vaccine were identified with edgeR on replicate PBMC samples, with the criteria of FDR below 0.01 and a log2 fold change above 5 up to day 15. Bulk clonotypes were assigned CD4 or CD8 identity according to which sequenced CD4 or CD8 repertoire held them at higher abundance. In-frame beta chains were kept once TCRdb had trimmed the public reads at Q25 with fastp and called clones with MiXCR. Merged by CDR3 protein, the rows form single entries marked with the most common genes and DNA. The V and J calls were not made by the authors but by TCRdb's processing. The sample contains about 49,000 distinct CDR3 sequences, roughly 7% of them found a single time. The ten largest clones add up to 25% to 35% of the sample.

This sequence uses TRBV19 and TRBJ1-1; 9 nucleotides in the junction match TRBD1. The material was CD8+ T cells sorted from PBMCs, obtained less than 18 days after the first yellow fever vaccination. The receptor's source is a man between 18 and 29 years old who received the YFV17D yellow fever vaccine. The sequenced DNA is TGTGCCGGAAACAGGGGGCGCGGGGACACTGAAGCTTTCTTT. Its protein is CAGNRGRGDTEAFF.